The 14 T cell receptor beta chains reported below all come from one sample, sequenced in a study of technical replicates of blood from a few donors. Using immunoSEQ multiplex PCR, the repertoire was profiled, and TCRdb retains in-frame clones only, with some absent. The sample lists around 30,000 clones, just over 90% seen once, with over 4% in the top ten. The material sequenced was PBMCs. The receptors derive from a human donor in good health. Some clones in this sample may be carry-over from other donors' samples.

The chain joins TRBV7-2 to TRBJ2-5; the match to TRBD2 covers 9 bases. The CDR3 is 17 amino acids. Germline lookup yields CDR1 SGHTA and CDR2 FQGNSA. V lost 2 bases and J lost 0; bases outside the gene matches: 7. The CDR3 loop reads CASSLNSLAGNQETQYF. The DNA of the CDR3 is TGTGCCAGCAGCTTAAATAGCCTAGCGGGGAACCAAGAGACCCAGTACTTC.

CDR3 in DNA: TGTGCCAGCAGGGGCCCCGAAGGTGAAAAACTGTTTTTT. This codes for CASRGPEGEKLFF. V and J are TRBV6-6 and TRBJ1-4; D not resolved. This CDR3 spans 13 amino acids. Germline CDR1 is MNHNY and CDR2 is SVGAGI (reference sequence). Trimming shortened V by 6 bases and J by 7 bases, and 12 bases separated the two germline ends.

The chain has TRBV19 and TRBJ2-1, with D perhaps matching TRBD1 (5 bases). Germline lookup yields CDR1 LNHDA and CDR2 SQIVND (reference sequence). Trimming removed 3 bases at V and 1 base at J, with 16 bases between. The CDR3 runs to 17 residues. The CDR3 DNA is TGTGCCAGTAGTATCGGTTTAGGGGCTGAATCCTACAATGAGCAGTTCTTC. Translation gives CASSIGLGAESYNEQFF.

The chain has TRBV29-1 and TRBJ2-7, with TRBD1 identical over 8 bases. The V segment lost 4 bases and the J segment 9 bases; nucleotides outside the gene matches: 11. CDR3 length: 13 residues. Germline-derived CDR1 and CDR2 are SQVTM and ANQGSEA. CDR3 sequence reads: CSVGWTGNLGQYF. Written as DNA, the CDR3 is TGCAGCGTTGGATGGACAGGGAATCTCGGGCAGTACTTC.

The CDR3: CASSLTDYTEAFF. The CDR3 DNA reads as TGTGCCAGCAGCTTAACAGATTACACTGAAGCTTTCTTT. V and J are TRBV7-8 and TRBJ1-1; D ambiguous. V lost 2 bases, J lost 3 bases, and 7 bases lay in between. The CDR3 contains 13 residues. The germline CDR1 and CDR2 sequences are SGHVS and FQNEAQ.

This chain connects TRBV13 to TRBJ1-5; the match to TRBD1 covers 7 bases. The CDR3 loop spans 21 amino acids. CDR1 is PRHDT and CDR2 is FYEKMQ in the germline V gene (reference sequence). V dropped 1 base and J dropped 7; count of bases not matched to a gene: 25. The CDR3 region is CASSLDSSTVPTTGYRQPQHF. CDR3 DNA sequence: TGTGCCAGCAGCTTAGACAGTTCAACAGTGCCCACGACAGGGTATCGCCAGCCCCAGCATTTT.

The CDR3: CASSLGGDRREEYF. CDR3 bases: TGTGCCAGCAGCTTAGGCGGGGACAGGAGAGAGGAGTACTTC. The V call is TRBV13, the J call TRBJ2-7, with 8 nucleotides matching TRBD1. The CDR3 totals 14 residues. Trimming removed 0 bases from V and 11 bases from J; junction bases left unmatched: 9. CDR1 and CDR2 (germline): PRHDT, FYEKMQ (reference sequence).

CDR3 nucleotides: TGTGCCAGCAGCGCCCCAGCGGTGGGAGAGACCCAGTACTTC. Amino acid sequence: CASSAPAVGETQYF. This chain connects TRBV9 to TRBJ2-5; D perhaps matches TRBD2 (5 bases). Trimming took off 3 bases at V and 4 bases at J, with 13 bases between the two ends. The germline V gene has CDR1 SGDLS and CDR2 YYNGEE. The CDR3 loop spans 14 amino acids.

The chain joins TRBV18 to TRBJ1-6, with a possible D match to TRBD1 (6 bases). Trimming took off 3 bases at V and 10 bases at J, with 13 bases between the two ends. CDR1 is KGHSH, CDR2 LQKENI, per germline. The CDR3 is 14 residues long. CDR3 loop: CASSPTGWGSPLHF. CDR3 nucleotides: TGTGCCAGCTCACCTACAGGGTGGGGCTCACCCCTCCACTTT.

The J gene is TRBJ2-2, the V gene TRBV11-2; 9 bases match TRBD1. This CDR3 contains 15 residues. Germline V lookup: CDR1 SGHAT, CDR2 FQNNGV. The J segment lost 7 bases and the V segment lost 5 bases, leaving 8 bases of the junction unmatched. The CDR3 sequence: CASSAAGQGDGELFF. In nucleotides, the CDR3 is TGTGCCAGCAGCGCCGCGGGACAGGGTGACGGGGAGCTGTTTTTT.

The rearrangement uses TRBV18 and TRBJ1-1; D call uncertain. CDR3 size: 14 residues. Germline CDR1 KGHSH, CDR2 LQKENI. The V end was cut by 8 bases, the J end by 1 base, with 14 bases between. CDR3: CASNMMGQNTEAFF. The CDR3 coding sequence is TGTGCCAGCAACATGATGGGCCAGAACACTGAAGCTTTCTTT.

The chain combines TRBV7-2 with TRBJ2-5, with 7 bases identical to TRBD2. Germline-derived CDR1 and CDR2 are SGHTA and FQGNSA. The J segment lost 4 bases and the V segment lost 5 bases, leaving 7 bases of the junction unmatched. The CDR3 runs to 14 residues. The CDR3 nucleotides are TGTGCCAGCAGCAAGTGGCTAGCGGCAGAGACCCAGTACTTC. This sequence encodes CASSKWLAAETQYF. Variable domain in full (rest from reference TRBV7-2 and TRBJ2-5): GAGVSQSPSNKVTEKGKDVELRCDPISGHTALYWYRQSLGQGLEFLIYFQGNSAPDKSGLPSDRFSAERTGGSVSTLTIQRTQQEDSAVYLCASSKWLAAETQYFGPGTRLLVL.

The chain employs TRBV18 and TRBJ1-1; D not certain. The CDR3 covers 13 residues. Germline V gene sequence: CDR1 KGHSH, CDR2 LQKENI. Trimming shortened V by 1 base and J by 3 bases, and 6 bases separated the two germline ends. In DNA form, the CDR3 reads TGTGCCAGCTCACCACAACAAGACACTGAAGCTTTCTTT. Protein: CASSPQQDTEAFF.

This clone was picked up a small number of times. This sequence joins TRBV30 and TRBJ1-6, with TRBD1 as a possible D gene (5 bases). The CDR3 length is 16 residues. Germline lookup yields CDR1 GTSNPN and CDR2 SVGIG (reference sequence). V was clipped by 3 bases and J by 0 bases, with 12 bases between them. The CDR3 here is CAWSLGQSSYNSPLHF. The CDR3, as DNA: TGTGCCTGGAGCCTGGGGCAGAGCTCCTATAATTCACCCCTCCACTTT.